This T cell receptor (beta chain) originates from a study of cytomegalovirus exposure and HLA in healthy donors. V trimming: 4 bases; J trimming: 10 bases; junction bases outside the gene matches: 14. CDR1 MGHRA and CDR2 YSYEKL come from the germline V gene. This CDR3 region has 16 residues. Study-wide findings and caveats: Researchers catalogued 160 or so TCR beta chains as cytomegalovirus-associated. A reported reduction in N-insertions relative to the 666-donor mean was seen in an Asian-associated ancestry cluster in a later analysis.

With respect to this clone: Its antigen is not known.

Primers for the PCR totalled 60 Vbeta and 13 Jbeta. Sequencing was performed with immunoSEQ multiplex PCR; in TCRdb, only in-frame clones are kept and a portion is missing. The table lists around 130,000 clones, around 84% of them singletons. This sequence originates from a woman between 18 and 29 years old in good health and CMV-seropositive. V gene TRBV4-1 combines with J gene TRBJ2-1; 9 nucleotides match TRBD2. Material: PBMCs. The CDR3: CASSPGGGGGAGEQFF. The DNA for the CDR3 is TGCGCCAGCAGCCCAGGGGGAGGCGGGGGGGCCGGGGAGCAGTTCTTC.